This TCR beta chain was identified in a study of CD8 T cells in ankylosing spondylitis. Study-level points and caveats: A TCR beta motif of under 10 highly homologous variants seemed to mark ankylosing spondylitis blood. Disease-linked clones reportedly showed significant enrichment in matched ankylosing spondylitis synovial fluid. Existing reports had already noted some motif variants in reactive arthritis synovial fluid and blood.

On this clonotype: Its cognate antigen is unknown.

TCRdb re-called the 5' RACE reads through MiXCR, storing one row per CDR3 protein. This table has roughly 470,000 distinct CDR3 sequences, roughly a quarter appearing once. Trimming took 1 base from V and 8 from J, leaving 8 bases between them. The CDR3 is 12 amino acids. The sample taken for sequencing was blood, either unsorted or a sorted T cell fraction (not recorded which). The receptor comes from a male donor with ankylosing spondylitis. The J gene is TRBJ1-1, the V gene TRBV12-3 or TRBV12-4, with D perhaps matching TRBD1 (5 bases). CDR3 loop: CASSLVGEEAFF. CDR3 in DNA: TGTGCCAGCAGTTTAGTGGGGGAGGAAGCTTTCTTT.